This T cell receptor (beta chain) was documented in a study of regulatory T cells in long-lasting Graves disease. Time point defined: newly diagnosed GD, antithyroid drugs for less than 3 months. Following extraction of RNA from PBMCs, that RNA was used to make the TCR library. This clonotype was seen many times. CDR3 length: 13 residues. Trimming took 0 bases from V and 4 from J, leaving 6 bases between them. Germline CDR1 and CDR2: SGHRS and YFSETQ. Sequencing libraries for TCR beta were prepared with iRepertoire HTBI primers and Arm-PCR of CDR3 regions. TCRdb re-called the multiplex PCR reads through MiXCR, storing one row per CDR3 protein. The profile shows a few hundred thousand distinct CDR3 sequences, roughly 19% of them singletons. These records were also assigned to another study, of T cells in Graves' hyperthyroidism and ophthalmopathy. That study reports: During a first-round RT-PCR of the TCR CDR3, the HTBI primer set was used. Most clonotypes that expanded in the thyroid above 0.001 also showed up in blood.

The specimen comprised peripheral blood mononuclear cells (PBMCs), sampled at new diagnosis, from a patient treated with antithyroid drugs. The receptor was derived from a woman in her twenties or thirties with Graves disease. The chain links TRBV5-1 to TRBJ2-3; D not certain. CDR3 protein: CASSLGAADTQYF. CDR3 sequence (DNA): TGCGCCAGCAGCTTGGGGGCAGCAGATACGCAGTATTTT.